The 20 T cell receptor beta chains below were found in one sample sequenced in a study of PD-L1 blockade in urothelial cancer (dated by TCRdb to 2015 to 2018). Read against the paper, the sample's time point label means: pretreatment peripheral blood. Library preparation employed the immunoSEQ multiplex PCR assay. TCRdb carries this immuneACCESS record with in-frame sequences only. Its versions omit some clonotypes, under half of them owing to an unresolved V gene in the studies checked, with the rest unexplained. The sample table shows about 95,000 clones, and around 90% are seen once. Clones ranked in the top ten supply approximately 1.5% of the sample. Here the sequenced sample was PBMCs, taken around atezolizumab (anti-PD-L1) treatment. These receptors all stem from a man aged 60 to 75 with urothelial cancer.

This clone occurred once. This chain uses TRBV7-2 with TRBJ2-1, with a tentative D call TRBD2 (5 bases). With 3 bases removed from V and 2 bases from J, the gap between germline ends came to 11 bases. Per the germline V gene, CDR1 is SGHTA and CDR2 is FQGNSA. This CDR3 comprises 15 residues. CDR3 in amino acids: CASSLGRPAYNEQFF. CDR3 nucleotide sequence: TGTGCCAGCAGCTTGGGGAGACCCGCCTACAATGAGCAGTTCTTC.

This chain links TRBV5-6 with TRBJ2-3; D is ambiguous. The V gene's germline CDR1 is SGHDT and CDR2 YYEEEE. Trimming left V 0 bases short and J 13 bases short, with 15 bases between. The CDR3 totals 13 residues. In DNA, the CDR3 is TGTGCCAGCAGCTTGGACCCCACAGATAAGGAGTATTTT. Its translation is CASSLDPTDKEYF. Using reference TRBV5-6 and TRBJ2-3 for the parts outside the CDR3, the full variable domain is DAGVTQSPTHLIKTRGQQVTLRCSPKSGHDTVSWYQQALGQGPQFIFQYYEEEERQRGNFPDRFSGHQFPNYSSELNVNALLLGDSALYLCASSLDPTDKEYFGPGTRLTVL.

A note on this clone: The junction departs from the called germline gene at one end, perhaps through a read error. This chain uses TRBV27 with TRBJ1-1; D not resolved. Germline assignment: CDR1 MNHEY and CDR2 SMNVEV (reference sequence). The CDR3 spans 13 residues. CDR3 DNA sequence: TGTGCCAGCAGACTCAAGGGAGGAGGGCATTCTTCCTTT. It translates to CASRLKGGGHSSF.

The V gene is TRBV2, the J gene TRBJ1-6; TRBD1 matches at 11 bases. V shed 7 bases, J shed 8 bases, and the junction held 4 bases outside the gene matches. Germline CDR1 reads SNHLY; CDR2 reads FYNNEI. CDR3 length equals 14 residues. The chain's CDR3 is CASMGTGGDSPLHF. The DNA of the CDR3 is TGTGCCAGCATGGGGACAGGGGGTGATTCACCCCTCCACTTT.

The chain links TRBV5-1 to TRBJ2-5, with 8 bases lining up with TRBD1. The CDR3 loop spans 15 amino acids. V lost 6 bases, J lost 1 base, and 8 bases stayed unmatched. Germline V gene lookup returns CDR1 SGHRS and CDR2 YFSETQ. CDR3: CASTYQGALQETQYF. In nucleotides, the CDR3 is TGCGCCAGCACCTACCAGGGGGCCCTCCAAGAGACCCAGTACTTC.

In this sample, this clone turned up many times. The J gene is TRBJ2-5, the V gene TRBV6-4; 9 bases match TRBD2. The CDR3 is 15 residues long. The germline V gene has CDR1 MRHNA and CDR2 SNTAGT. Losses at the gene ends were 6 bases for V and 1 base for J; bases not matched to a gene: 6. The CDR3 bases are TGTGCCAGCAGCAAAAGCGGGGGGACCCAAGAGACCCAGTACTTC. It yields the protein CASSKSGGTQETQYF.

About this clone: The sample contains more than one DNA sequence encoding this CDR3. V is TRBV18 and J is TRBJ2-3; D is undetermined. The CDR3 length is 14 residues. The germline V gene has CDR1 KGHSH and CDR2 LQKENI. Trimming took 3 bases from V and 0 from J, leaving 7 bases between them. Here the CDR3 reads CASSPPSSTDTQYF. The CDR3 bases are TGTGCCAGCTCACCCCCCTCTAGCACAGATACGCAGTATTTT.

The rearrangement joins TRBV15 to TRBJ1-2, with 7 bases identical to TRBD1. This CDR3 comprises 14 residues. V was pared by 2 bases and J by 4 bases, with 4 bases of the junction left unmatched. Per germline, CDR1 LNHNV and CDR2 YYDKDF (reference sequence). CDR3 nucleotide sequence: TGTGCCACCAGCAGACAGGGGGATGCCTATGGCTACACCTTC. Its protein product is CATSRQGDAYGYTF.

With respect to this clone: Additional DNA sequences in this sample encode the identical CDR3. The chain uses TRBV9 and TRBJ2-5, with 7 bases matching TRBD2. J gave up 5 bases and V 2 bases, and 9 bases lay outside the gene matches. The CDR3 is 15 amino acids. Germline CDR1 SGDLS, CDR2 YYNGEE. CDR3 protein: CASSVLGGSRETQYF. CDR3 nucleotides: TGTGCCAGCAGCGTCCTTGGCGGGAGTAGGGAGACCCAGTACTTC. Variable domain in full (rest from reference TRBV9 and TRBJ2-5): DSGVTQTPKHLITATGQRVTLRCSPRSGDLSVYWYQQSLDQGLQFLIQYYNGEERAKGNILERFSAQQFPDLHSELNLSSLELGDSALYFCASSVLGGSRETQYFGPGTRLLVL.

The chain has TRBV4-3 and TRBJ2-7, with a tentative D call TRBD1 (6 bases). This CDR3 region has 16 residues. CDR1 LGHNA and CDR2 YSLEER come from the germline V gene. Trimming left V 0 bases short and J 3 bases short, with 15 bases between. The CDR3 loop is CASSQDYRAGSYEQYF. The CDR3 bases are TGCGCCAGCAGCCAAGATTACAGGGCCGGCAGCTACGAGCAGTACTTC.

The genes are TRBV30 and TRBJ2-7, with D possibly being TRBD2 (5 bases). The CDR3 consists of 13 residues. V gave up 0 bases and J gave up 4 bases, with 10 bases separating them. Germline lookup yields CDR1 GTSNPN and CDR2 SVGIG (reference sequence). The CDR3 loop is CAWSVPSSYEQYF. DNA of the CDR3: TGTGCCTGGAGTGTACCTAGCTCGTACGAGCAGTACTTC. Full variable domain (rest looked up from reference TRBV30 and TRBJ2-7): SQTIHQWPATLVQPVGSPLSLECTVEGTSNPNLYWYRQAAGRGLQLLFYSVGIGQISSEVPQNLSASRPQDRQFILSSKKLLLSDSGFYLCAWSVPSSYEQYFGPGTRLTVT.

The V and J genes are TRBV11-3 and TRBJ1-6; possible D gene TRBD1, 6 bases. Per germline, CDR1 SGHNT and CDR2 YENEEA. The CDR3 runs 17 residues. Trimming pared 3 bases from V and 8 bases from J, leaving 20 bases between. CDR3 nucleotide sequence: TGTGCCAGCAGCTTCTGGGGGCCAAGGGAATCTCATTCACCCCTCCACTTT. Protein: CASSFWGPRESHSPLHF.

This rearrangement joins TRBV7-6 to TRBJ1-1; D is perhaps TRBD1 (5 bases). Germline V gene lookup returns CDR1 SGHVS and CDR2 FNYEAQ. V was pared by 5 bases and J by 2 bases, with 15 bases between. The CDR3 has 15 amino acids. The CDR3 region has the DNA TGTGCCAGCAGCCAGTCGTCAGGGTTTAACACTGAAGCTTTCTTT. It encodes CASSQSSGFNTEAFF.

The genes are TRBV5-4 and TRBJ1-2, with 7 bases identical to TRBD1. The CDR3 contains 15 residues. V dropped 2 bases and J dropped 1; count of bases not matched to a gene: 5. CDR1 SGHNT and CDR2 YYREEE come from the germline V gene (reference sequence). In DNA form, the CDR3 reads TGTGCCAGCAGCTTCTCCGCAGGGGGTAACTATGGCTACACCTTC. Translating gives CASSFSAGGNYGYTF. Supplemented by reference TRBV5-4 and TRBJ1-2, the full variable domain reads ETGVTQSPTHLIKTRGQQVTLRCSSQSGHNTVSWYQQALGQGPQFIFQYYREEENGRGNFPPRFSGLQFPNYSSELNVNALELDDSALYLCASSFSAGGNYGYTFGSGTRLTVV.

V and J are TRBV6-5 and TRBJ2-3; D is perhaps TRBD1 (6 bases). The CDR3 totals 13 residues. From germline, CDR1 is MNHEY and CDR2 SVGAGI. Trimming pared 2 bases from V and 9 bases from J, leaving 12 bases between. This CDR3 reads CASSYAGEGTQYF. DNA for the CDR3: TGTGCCAGCAGTTACGCAGGGGAAGGCACGCAGTATTTT.

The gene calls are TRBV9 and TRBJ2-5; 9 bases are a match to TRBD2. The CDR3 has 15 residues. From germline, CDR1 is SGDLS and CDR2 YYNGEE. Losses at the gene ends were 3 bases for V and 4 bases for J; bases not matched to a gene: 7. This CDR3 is CASSGSSGMSETQYF. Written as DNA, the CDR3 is TGTGCCAGCAGCGGGTCTAGCGGGATGTCAGAGACCCAGTACTTC.

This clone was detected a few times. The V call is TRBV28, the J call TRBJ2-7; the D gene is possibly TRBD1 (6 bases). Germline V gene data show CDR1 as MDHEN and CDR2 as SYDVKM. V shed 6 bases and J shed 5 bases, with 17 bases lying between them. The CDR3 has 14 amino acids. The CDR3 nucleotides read TGTGCCAGCAGGGCCCTTGAGGGGGAGAACGAGCAGTACTTC. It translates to CASRALEGENEQYF.

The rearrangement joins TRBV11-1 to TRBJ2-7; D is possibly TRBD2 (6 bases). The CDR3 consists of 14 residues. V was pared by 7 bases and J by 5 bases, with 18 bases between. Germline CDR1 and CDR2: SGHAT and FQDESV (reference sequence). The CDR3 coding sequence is TGTGCCAGCACCAAGACCGGGGAGGTCGACGAGCAGTACTTC. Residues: CASTKTGEVDEQYF.

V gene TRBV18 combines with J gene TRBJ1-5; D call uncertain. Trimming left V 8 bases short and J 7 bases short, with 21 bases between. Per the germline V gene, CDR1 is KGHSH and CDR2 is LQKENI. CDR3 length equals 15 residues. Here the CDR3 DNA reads TGTGCCAGCACGGCACCGGCGGTTCCCCTCCAGCCCCAGCATTTT. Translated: CASTAPAVPLQPQHF.

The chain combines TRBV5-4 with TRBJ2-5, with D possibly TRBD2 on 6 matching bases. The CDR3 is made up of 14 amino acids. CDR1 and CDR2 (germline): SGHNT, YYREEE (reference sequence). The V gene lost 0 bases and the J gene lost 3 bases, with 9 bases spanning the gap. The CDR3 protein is CASSLVAGKETQYF. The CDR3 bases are TGTGCCAGCAGCTTGGTTGCGGGAAAAGAGACCCAGTACTTC. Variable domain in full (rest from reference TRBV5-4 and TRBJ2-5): ETGVTQSPTHLIKTRGQQVTLRCSSQSGHNTVSWYQQALGQGPQFIFQYYREEENGRGNFPPRFSGLQFPNYSSELNVNALELDDSALYLCASSLVAGKETQYFGPGTRLLVL.